Listed below are T cell receptor beta chains from one sample, sequenced in a study of blood T cell repertoires in COVID-19. Generated by immunoSEQ multiplex PCR, the TCRdb table keeps only in-frame clones and is missing some. The profile shows roughly 100,000 clones, 60% to 85% of them singletons. The source material was peripheral blood. The source of these receptors is a man aged 80 or over with COVID-19, enrolled during active disease. Each CDR3 is given with its conserved first and last residue. Fields, in order: clone size, V gene, D gene, J gene, CDR3 DNA, CDR3 protein. A D gene is named only where the DNA matches it firmly. Only some rows state a clone size, as once, few, many or a class for expanded clones.

NA	TRBV28	TRBD2	TRBJ2-1	TGTGCCAGCAGTTTATGGGGTAGCGGGAGGGCCAATAATGAGCAGTTCTTC	CASSLWGSGRANNEQFF
few	TRBV7-2	TRBD1	TRBJ1-2	TGTGCCAGCAGTCAATTTCAGGGGGCTTATGGCTACACCTTC	CASSQFQGAYGYTF
NA	TRBV2	NA	TRBJ1-1	TGTGCCAGCACAAGACAGGCTAACACTGAAGCTTTCTTT	CASTRQANTEAFF
NA	TRBV6-5	TRBD1	TRBJ1-1	TGTGCCAGCAGTAGGACAGGGGGCACTGAAGCTTTCTTT	CASSRTGGTEAFF
NA	TRBV9	NA	TRBJ1-1	TGTGCCAGCAGCGGACAGGCCACCATGAACACTGAAGCTTTCTTT	CASSGQATMNTEAFF
few	TRBV6-1	TRBD2	TRBJ2-7	TGTGCCAGCAGTGCAAGCAAACCGGGAGGCCTCTACGAGCAGTACTTC	CASSASKPGGLYEQYF
NA	TRBV27	TRBD1	TRBJ2-3	TGTGCCAGCAGTTGGGACAGGGGATGGCATACGCAGTATTTT	CASSWDRGWHTQYF
NA	TRBV7-3	TRBD2	TRBJ2-1	TGTGCCAGCAGCCGTACCCCTAGCGGCTCCTACAATGAGCAGTTCTTC	CASSRTPSGSYNEQFF
NA	TRBV14	NA	TRBJ2-7	TGTGCCAGCAGCCAAGAGATGAGCGGAAATCGGTACTTC	CASSQEMSGNRYF
once	TRBV19	TRBD1	TRBJ2-7	TGTGCCAGTAGTTACCGGGACAGTAGCTCCTACGAGCAGTACTTC	CASSYRDSSSYEQYF
NA	TRBV5-1	TRBD2	TRBJ2-3	TGCGCCAGCAGCTTGGAACAGCGGGAGGGCCAAGATACGCAGTATTTT	CASSLEQREGQDTQYF
few	TRBV7-6	NA	TRBJ1-1	TGTGCCAGCAGCTTAGGGACATTGAACACTGAAGCTTTCTTT	CASSLGTLNTEAFF
NA	TRBV3-1/TRBV3-2	TRBD1	TRBJ2-2	TGTGCCAGCAGCTTCCACAGGGGCACCGGGGAGCTGTTTTTT	CASSFHRGTGELFF
few	TRBV4-2	NA	TRBJ2-2	TGTGCCAGCAGCCAAGGTCACTATCTCACCGGGGAGCTGTTTTTT	CASSQGHYLTGELFF
NA	TRBV19	TRBD2	TRBJ2-4	TGTGCCAGTAGTCAAGGGACTAGCGGGAGTTTAGGGGACATTCAGTACTTC	CASSQGTSGSLGDIQYF
NA	TRBV6-5	TRBD2	TRBJ2-2	TGTGCCAGCAGAAAGGAAGCGGGAGGCACCGGGGAGCTGTTTTTT	CASRKEAGGTGELFF
few	TRBV5-8	TRBD1	TRBJ2-4	TGTGCCAGCAGCTTACCACAGGGGTTAGGCAAAAACATTCAGTACTTC	CASSLPQGLGKNIQYF
NA	TRBV5-1	TRBD2	TRBJ2-7	TGCGCCAGCAGCTTGAAAGGGAGCGGGAGATCTACTAACGAGCAGTACTTC	CASSLKGSGRSTNEQYF